Below, 27 T cell receptor beta chains from the same sample are listed, as sequenced in a study of spatial heterogeneity in lung cancer. General observations from the study: The number of expanded tumor alpha and beta chains correlated with mutation number.

The antigens for these receptors are not known. TCRdb used MiXCR to reprocess the 5' RACE reads, holding one entry per CDR3 protein. Seen here are about 5,900 distinct CDR3 sequences, roughly 15% observed once, and the top ten hold more than 9%. The sample's time point: sample taken at primary tumor resection. The sequencing used lung tumor tissue, collected at surgery. These receptors came from a male donor with early-stage non-small cell lung cancer.

To note about this clonotype: The library was built for alpha chains, so this beta chain is an off-target read and its size means little. V usage is TRBV12-3 or TRBV12-4 and J usage is TRBJ2-1; D tentatively fits TRBD1 or TRBD2 (5 bases each). This CDR3 spans 14 amino acids. V was pared by 7 bases and J by 15 bases, with 25 bases between. In nucleotides, the CDR3 is TGTGCCAGCACTCTCCGGGACCGTCAGGTTAGGTTGTTCTTC. This translates into CASTLRDRQVRLFF.

By its share, this clonotype is large. In a library made to pick up alpha chains, this beta chain is a stray read with a size that means little. The V and J genes are TRBV7-9 and TRBJ2-2; D remains unclear. The V gene's germline CDR1 is SEHNR and CDR2 FQNEAQ (reference sequence). Trimming stripped 2 bases from V and 2 bases from J, with 6 bases between. The length of the CDR3 is 14 residues. The CDR3 sequence is CASSLNPNTGELFF. In nucleotides, the CDR3 is TGTGCCAGCAGCTTAAACCCAAACACCGGGGAGCTGTTTTTT.

This clonotype is medium-sized (0.01 to 0.1%) in the sample. This beta chain lies outside the target of a library built for alpha chains; its clone size means little. In nucleotides, the CDR3 is TGTGCCAGCAGCCACAACAGGGGCCAAAGTCACGCGAACACCGGGGAGCTGTTTTTT. Protein: CASSHNRGQSHANTGELFF. The rearrangement links TRBV7-3 to TRBJ2-2, with 7 bases matching TRBD1. CDR3 length equals 19 residues. The V gene's germline CDR1 is SGHTA and CDR2 FQGTGA. V was pared by 5 bases and J by 0 bases, with 15 bases of the junction left unmatched.

This clonotype was found many times. Because this beta chain is a stray read in a library intended to capture alpha chains, its abundance should not be given much weight. The rearrangement uses TRBV2 and TRBJ1-2; 9 bases map to TRBD1. Trimming cost V 6 bases and J 9 bases; bases outside gene matches: 5. The CDR3 has 12 amino acids. CDR1 is SNHLY, CDR2 FYNNEI, per germline. As DNA, the CDR3 is TGTGCCAGCAGAAGGACAGGGGAAAGCTACACCTTC. Translation gives CASRRTGESYTF.

This clonotype is judged medium-sized (0.01 to 0.1%). Found in a library prepared for alpha chains, this beta chain is an off-target read, and its abundance has little meaning. This rearrangement joins TRBV28 to TRBJ2-1; D may match TRBD1 or TRBD2 (5 bases each). The ends were cut back, 3 bases at V and 2 bases at J, with 8 bases in the middle. Germline CDR1 MDHEN, CDR2 SYDVKM. The CDR3 is made up of 14 amino acids. The CDR3 loop reads CASSLRGPYNEQFF. The CDR3 DNA reads as TGTGCCAGCAGTTTGAGGGGCCCCTACAATGAGCAGTTCTTC.

By share, this clonotype counts as medium-sized (0.01 to 0.1%). This beta chain turned up in a library designed for alpha chains; as an off-target read, its abundance says little. V usage is TRBV5-1 and J usage is TRBJ2-7; a weak D match, TRBD1 (5 bases). Trimming removed 7 bases from V and 3 bases from J, with 17 bases in between. CDR1 is SGHRS and CDR2 is YFSETQ in the germline V gene. This CDR3 is 14 amino acids long. Here the CDR3 reads CASGLKGKDYEQYF. CDR3 coding DNA: TGCGCCAGCGGATTGAAGGGGAAGGACTACGAGCAGTACTTC.

In this sample, this clonotype is medium-sized. This beta chain is off target for a library built for alpha chains, so its abundance means little. This chain links TRBV7-2 with TRBJ2-2; D perhaps matches TRBD2 (7 bases). Germline CDR1 SGHTA, CDR2 FQGNSA. The CDR3 length is 20 residues. V dropped 0 bases and J dropped 4 bases, with 24 bases sitting between them. CDR3 sequence: CASSLARGASDLGITGELFF. The CDR3 nucleotides are TGTGCCAGCAGCTTAGCACGGGGGGCGTCGGACCTAGGTATCACCGGGGAGCTGTTTTTT.

In this sample, this clonotype is medium-sized. Found in a library prepared for alpha chains, this beta chain is an off-target read, and its abundance has little meaning. The chain combines TRBV2 with TRBJ1-1, with a possible D match to TRBD1 (5 bases). Germline CDR1 SNHLY, CDR2 FYNNEI. The CDR3 loop spans 14 amino acids. V was trimmed by 6 bases and J by 4 bases, leaving 15 bases between them. CDR3 bases: TGTGCCAGCAGGGTAGGGGTTTATGGCACTGAAGCTTTCTTT. Encoded protein: CASRVGVYGTEAFF.

In its sample, this clonotype ranks as medium-sized. Because this beta chain is a stray read in a library intended to capture alpha chains, its abundance should not be given much weight. The chain's CDR3 is CASSLGLQGYEQYF. The DNA of the CDR3 is TGCGCCAGCAGCTTAGGCTTACAGGGCTACGAGCAGTACTTC. V and J are TRBV5-1 and TRBJ2-7, with D possibly matching TRBD1 (6 bases). The V gene lost 2 bases and the J gene lost 3 bases, with 12 bases spanning the gap. Germline CDR1 reads SGHRS; CDR2 reads YFSETQ. The CDR3 extends over 14 amino acids.

This clonotype is classed as medium-sized. With the library built for alpha chains, this beta chain is off target and its frequency is not meaningful. This rearrangement joins TRBV20-1 to TRBJ2-7, with 8 bases identical to TRBD1. V gave up 8 bases and J gave up 0 bases; unmatched junction bases: 6. Per the germline V gene, CDR1 is DFQATT and CDR2 is SNEGSKA (reference sequence). The CDR3 covers 13 residues. CDR3 sequence (DNA): TGCAGTTCTCAGGGGGCGAGCTCCTACGAGCAGTACTTC. Encoded protein: CSSQGASSYEQYF.

By sample fraction, this clonotype is medium-sized. Since it is a stray read in a library aimed at alpha chains, this beta chain has a size that is not meaningful. The CDR3 loop reads CASSYGGVGLETQYF. The CDR3 region has the DNA TGTGCCAGCAGTTACGGTGGGGTCGGGTTGGAGACCCAGTACTTC. The chain uses TRBV6-6 and TRBJ2-5, with no clear D. The CDR3 loop spans 15 amino acids. V lost 2 bases, J lost 5 bases, and 15 bases lay in between. The germline CDR1 and CDR2 sequences are MNHNY and SVGAGI (reference sequence).

Details on this clonotype: A library made for alpha chains picked up this beta chain off target, so its size means little. The genes are TRBV4-2 and TRBJ2-2; no reliable D call. In germline, CDR1 is LGHNA, CDR2 YNFKEQ. The CDR3 extends over 14 amino acids. V was trimmed by 0 bases and J by 7 bases, leaving 9 bases between them. The CDR3 region is CASSQDLRSGELFF. The CDR3 DNA reads TGTGCCAGCAGCCAAGATCTCCGAAGCGGGGAGCTGTTTTTT.

By share, this clonotype ranks as medium-sized. Being off target in a library aimed at alpha chains, this beta chain has a size of little meaning. V is TRBV4-2 and J is TRBJ2-3, with 11 bases matching TRBD2. Germline assignment: CDR1 LGHNA and CDR2 YNFKEQ. V dropped 2 bases and J dropped 1; count of bases not matched to a gene: 5. This CDR3 is 17 amino acids long. This CDR3 reads CASSQSGTSGRTDTQYF. CDR3 in DNA: TGTGCCAGCAGCCAATCCGGGACTAGCGGACGCACAGATACGCAGTATTTT.

In regard to this clonotype: A much more abundant neighbour one base away suggests this may be a read error. This beta chain slipped into a library made for alpha chains as a stray read, so its size is not meaningful. The chain recombines TRBV7-2 with TRBJ2-5; D ambiguous. The CDR3 spans 14 residues. Germline-derived CDR1 and CDR2 are SGHTA and FQGNSA. The CDR3 region has the DNA TGTGTCAGCAGCTTAGGCCAGGACCAAGAGACCCAGTACTTC. Protein product: CVSSLGQDQETQYF.

Within the sample, this clonotype is medium-sized (0.01 to 0.1%). Because the library targeted alpha chains, this beta chain is an off-target read whose size means little. The chain joins TRBV6-1 to TRBJ2-7, with 8 positions matching TRBD1. The ends lost 9 bases at V and 5 bases at J; junction bases unmatched: 6. Germline CDR1 is MNHNS and CDR2 is SASEGT. CDR3 length equals 12 residues. The CDR3 spells CASNRGVNEQYF. The CDR3 bases are TGTGCCAGTAACAGGGGGGTCAACGAGCAGTACTTC.

The sample holds a few counts of this clonotype. Found in a library prepared for alpha chains, this beta chain is an off-target read, and its abundance has little meaning. This chain uses TRBV20-1 with TRBJ2-1, with 9 nucleotides matching TRBD2. Germline CDR1 is DFQATT and CDR2 is SNEGSKA (reference sequence). Losses at the gene ends were 0 bases for V and 8 bases for J; bases not matched to a gene: 14. This CDR3 is 17 amino acids long. CDR3 in amino acids: CSARDEFGSGRGDEQFF. DNA of the CDR3: TGCAGTGCTAGAGATGAGTTTGGTAGCGGGAGAGGAGATGAGCAGTTCTTC.

Note on this clonotype: This beta chain slipped into a library made for alpha chains as a stray read, so its size is not meaningful. The chain combines TRBV4-2 with TRBJ2-7; D remains ambiguous. The germline V gene has CDR1 LGHNA and CDR2 YNFKEQ. The ends were cut back, 0 bases at V and 2 bases at J, with 5 bases in the middle. The CDR3 contains 13 residues. CDR3 DNA: TGTGCCAGCAGCCAAGATCCGCCCTACGAGCAGTACTTC. Protein sequence: CASSQDPPYEQYF.

As for this clonotype: This beta chain lies outside the target of a library built for alpha chains; its clone size means little. V gene TRBV20-1 combines with J gene TRBJ1-1; 7 nucleotides line up with TRBD1. The germline V gene has CDR1 DFQATT and CDR2 SNEGSKA (reference sequence). With V trimmed by 8 bases and J by 3 bases, 9 bases remained unmatched. The CDR3 totals 13 residues. CDR3 region: CSQGGAGYTEAFF. DNA for the CDR3: TGCAGTCAAGGGGGCGCGGGGTACACTGAAGCTTTCTTT.

In this sample, this clonotype turned up many times. This beta chain came through as a stray read in a library set up for alpha chains, and its size says little. This chain connects TRBV30 to TRBJ1-1; D is uncertain. This CDR3 spans 15 amino acids. Germline V gene lookup returns CDR1 GTSNPN and CDR2 SVGIG (reference sequence). Deletions cut 1 base from V and 6 bases from J, with 18 bases between. The CDR3 DNA reads TGTGCCTGGAGTGGCGTAAAGGGTAAAAGGGCTGAAGCTTTCTTT. The encoded protein is CAWSGVKGKRAEAFF. The full variable domain, completed using reference TRBV30 and TRBJ1-1, is SQTIHQWPATLVQPVGSPLSLECTVEGTSNPNLYWYRQAAGRGLQLLFYSVGIGQISSEVPQNLSASRPQDRQFILSSKKLLLSDSGFYLCAWSGVKGKRAEAFFGQGTRLTVV.

This clonotype was counted once. Since the library was made to target alpha chains, this beta chain is a stray read and its abundance is not meaningful. The chain uses TRBV25-1 and TRBJ1-6; weak D call: TRBD1 (5 bases). Trimming cost V 4 bases and J 7 bases, with 14 bases left between them. The CDR3 sequence is 15 residues long. Germline V CDR1 and CDR2: MGHDK, SYGVNS. The CDR3 DNA is TGTGCCAGCAGTGCCCCGGGGCCCCAAAATTCACCCCTCCACTTT. This encodes CASSAPGPQNSPLHF.

This clonotype appeared many times. This beta chain is a stray sequence in a library constructed for alpha chains; its clone size is not meaningful. The chain employs TRBV9 and TRBJ1-2, with a tentative D call TRBD1 (5 bases). From germline, CDR1 is SGDLS and CDR2 YYNGEE. The CDR3 has 15 residues. V shed 4 bases and J shed 2 bases, with 15 bases lying between them. CDR3 region: CASSPSGGPNYGYTF. CDR3 coding DNA: TGTGCCAGCAGCCCATCTGGGGGACCCAACTATGGCTACACCTTC.

In its sample, this clonotype is medium-sized. Little can be read into the size of this beta chain, an off-target read in a library designed for alpha chains. This chain links TRBV6-1 with TRBJ1-1, with D possibly TRBD1 on 5 matching bases. This CDR3 has 12 amino acids. Germline-derived CDR1 and CDR2 are MNHNS and SASEGT. V dropped 10 bases and J dropped 5 bases, with 14 bases sitting between them. In DNA, the CDR3 is TGTGCCATCGTGGGGCCGATTACTGAAGCTTTCTTT. Amino acid sequence: CAIVGPITEAFF.

With respect to this clonotype: The library was prepared for alpha chains; this beta chain is a stray read, so its frequency means little. The V call is TRBV10-1, the J call TRBJ1-1, with D hard to call. Trimming cost V 5 bases and J 1 base, with 8 bases left between them. Germline CDR1 and CDR2: WNHNN and SYGVQD (reference sequence). This CDR3 has 13 amino acids. The CDR3 DNA reads as TGCGCCAGCAGTATCTCCGGGAACACTGAAGCTTTCTTT. Protein product: CASSISGNTEAFF.

This clonotype has ten or more counts. This beta chain is off target for a library built for alpha chains, so its abundance means little. This chain joins TRBV7-2 and TRBJ2-7; TRBD1 is a possible D gene (6 bases). The ends were cut back, 5 bases at V and 0 bases at J, with 17 bases in the middle. The CDR3 runs 16 residues. Germline V gene sequence: CDR1 SGHTA, CDR2 FQGNSA. As DNA, the CDR3 is TGTGCCAGCAGCCAGCCGGGACATCGGAGCTCCTACGAGCAGTACTTC. Translated, it gives CASSQPGHRSSYEQYF.

This clonotype was seen at least ten times. This beta chain lies outside the target of a library built for alpha chains; its clone size means little. V gene TRBV20-1 combines with J gene TRBJ2-4, with D perhaps matching TRBD1 (7 bases). In germline, CDR1 is DFQATT, CDR2 SNEGSKA (reference sequence). The CDR3 runs to 14 residues. Trimming left V 6 bases short and J 8 bases short, with 20 bases between. CDR3 protein: CSAGGGTVADIQYF. The CDR3 DNA reads as TGCAGTGCCGGGGGCGGGACAGTGGCCGACATTCAGTACTTC.

This clonotype is termed medium-sized. This beta chain is an unintended read in a library built for alpha chains; its size means little. The rearrangement uses TRBV4-2 and TRBJ2-5; D not resolved. V was pared by 0 bases and J by 1 base, with 12 bases between. This CDR3 comprises 16 residues. Germline loops: CDR1 LGHNA, CDR2 YNFKEQ. CDR3 region: CASSQDGGRSQETQYF. The CDR3 DNA is TGTGCCAGCAGCCAAGATGGCGGCAGGAGCCAAGAGACCCAGTACTTC.

In regard to this clonotype: A library made for alpha chains picked up this beta chain off target, so its size means little. The chain is built from TRBV30 and TRBJ2-5; no clear D. Trimming removed 0 bases at V and 0 bases at J, with 5 bases between. CDR3 length: 13 amino acids. From germline, CDR1 is GTSNPN and CDR2 SVGIG (reference sequence). Here the CDR3 DNA reads TGTGCCTGGAGTGTCGGAAACCAAGAGACCCAGTACTTC. Translated: CAWSVGNQETQYF.